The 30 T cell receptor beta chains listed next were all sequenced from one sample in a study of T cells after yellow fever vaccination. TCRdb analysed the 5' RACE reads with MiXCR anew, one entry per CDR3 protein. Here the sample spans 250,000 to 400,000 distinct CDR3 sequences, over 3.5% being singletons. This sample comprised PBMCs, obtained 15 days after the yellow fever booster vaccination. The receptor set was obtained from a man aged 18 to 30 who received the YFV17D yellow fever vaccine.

The CDR3 sequence is CASSLVGPYGYTF. CDR3 nucleotides: TGTGCCAGCAGCTTAGTAGGGCCCTATGGCTACACCTTC. This rearrangement joins TRBV7-9 to TRBJ1-2; D unresolved. From germline, CDR1 is SEHNR and CDR2 FQNEAQ (reference sequence). Trimming left V 1 base short and J 4 bases short, with 7 bases between. CDR3 length equals 13 residues.

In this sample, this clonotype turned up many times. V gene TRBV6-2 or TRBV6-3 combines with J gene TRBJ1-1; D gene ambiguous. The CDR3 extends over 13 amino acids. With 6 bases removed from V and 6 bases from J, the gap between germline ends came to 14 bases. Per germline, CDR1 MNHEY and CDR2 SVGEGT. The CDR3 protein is CASSSTPAAEAFF. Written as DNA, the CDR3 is TGTGCCAGCAGCTCGACCCCCGCCGCTGAAGCTTTCTTT.

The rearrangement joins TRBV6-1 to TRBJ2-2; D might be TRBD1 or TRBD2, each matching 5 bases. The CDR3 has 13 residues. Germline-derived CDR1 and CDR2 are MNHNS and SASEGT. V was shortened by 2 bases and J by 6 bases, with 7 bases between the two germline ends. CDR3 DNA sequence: TGTGCCAGCAGTGAAAGGGGAGCCGGGGAGCTGTTTTTT. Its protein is CASSERGAGELFF.

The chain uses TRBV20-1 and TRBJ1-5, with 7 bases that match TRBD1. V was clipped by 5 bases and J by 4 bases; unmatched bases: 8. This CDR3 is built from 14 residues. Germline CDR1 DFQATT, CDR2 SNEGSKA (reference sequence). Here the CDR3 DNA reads TGCAGTGCTCACTCAACAGGGGTTAATCAGCCCCAGCATTTT. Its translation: CSAHSTGVNQPQHF.

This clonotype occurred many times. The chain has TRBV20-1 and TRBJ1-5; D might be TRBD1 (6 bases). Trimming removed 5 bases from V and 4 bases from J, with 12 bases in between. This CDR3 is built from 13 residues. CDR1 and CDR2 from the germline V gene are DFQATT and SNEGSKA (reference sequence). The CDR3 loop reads CSASRTVNQPQHF. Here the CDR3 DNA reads TGCAGTGCTTCCCGGACAGTTAATCAGCCCCAGCATTTT.

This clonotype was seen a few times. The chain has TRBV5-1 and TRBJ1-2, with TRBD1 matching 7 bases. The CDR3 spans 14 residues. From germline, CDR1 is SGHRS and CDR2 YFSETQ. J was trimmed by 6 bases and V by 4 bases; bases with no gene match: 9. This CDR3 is CASSIRQGTHGYTF. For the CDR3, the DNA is TGCGCCAGCAGCATTCGACAGGGCACCCATGGCTACACCTTC.

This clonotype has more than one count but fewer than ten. In DNA form, the CDR3 reads TGTGCCACCAGTGTCAACCAGAATGAGCAGTTCTTC. Translated, it gives CATSVNQNEQFF. J is TRBJ2-1 and V is TRBV24-1; no clear D. CDR3 size: 12 residues. Trimming stripped 5 bases from V and 7 bases from J, with 8 bases between. Germline CDR1 and CDR2: KGHDR and SFDVKD.

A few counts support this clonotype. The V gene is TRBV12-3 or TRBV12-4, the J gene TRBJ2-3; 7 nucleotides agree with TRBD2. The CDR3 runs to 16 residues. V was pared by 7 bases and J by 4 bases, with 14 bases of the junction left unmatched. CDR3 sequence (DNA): TGTGCCAGCACCCACCCGAAGCGGGGAAGGGCAGATACGCAGTATTTT. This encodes CASTHPKRGRADTQYF.

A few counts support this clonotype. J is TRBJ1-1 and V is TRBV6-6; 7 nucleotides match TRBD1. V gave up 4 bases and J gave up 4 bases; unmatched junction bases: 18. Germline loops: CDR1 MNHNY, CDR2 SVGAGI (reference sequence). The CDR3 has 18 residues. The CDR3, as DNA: TGTGCCAGCAGTTCCTACGACTATAACAGGGGTAAGGGCACTGAAGCTTTCTTT. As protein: CASSSYDYNRGKGTEAFF.

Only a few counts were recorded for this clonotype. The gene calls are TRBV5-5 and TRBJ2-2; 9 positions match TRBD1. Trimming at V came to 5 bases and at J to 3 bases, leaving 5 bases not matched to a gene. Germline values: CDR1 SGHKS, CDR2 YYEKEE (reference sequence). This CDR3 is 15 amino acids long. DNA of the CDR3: TGTGCCAGCAGGAAGAACAGGGGGCACACCGGGGAGCTGTTTTTT. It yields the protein CASRKNRGHTGELFF.

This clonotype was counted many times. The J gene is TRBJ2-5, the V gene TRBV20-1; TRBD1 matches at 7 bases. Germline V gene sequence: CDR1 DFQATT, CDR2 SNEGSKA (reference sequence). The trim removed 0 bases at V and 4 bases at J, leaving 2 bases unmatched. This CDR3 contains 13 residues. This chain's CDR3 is CSARETGTETQYF. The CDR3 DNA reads TGCAGTGCTAGAGAGACAGGGACAGAGACCCAGTACTTC.

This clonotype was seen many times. The CDR3 loop reads CASSQLTGWQFF. DNA of the CDR3: TGTGCCAGCAGTCAATTGACAGGGTGGCAGTTCTTC. The rearrangement joins TRBV27 to TRBJ2-1; TRBD1 aligns across 7 bases. The CDR3 is made up of 12 amino acids. Losses at the gene ends were 5 bases for V and 12 bases for J; bases not matched to a gene: 7. CDR1 is MNHEY, CDR2 SMNVEV, per germline (reference sequence).

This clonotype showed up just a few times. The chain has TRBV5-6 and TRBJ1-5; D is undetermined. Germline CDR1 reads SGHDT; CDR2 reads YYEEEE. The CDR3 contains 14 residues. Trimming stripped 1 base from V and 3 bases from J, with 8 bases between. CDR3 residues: CASSLFWANQPQHF. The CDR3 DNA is TGTGCCAGCAGCTTGTTCTGGGCCAATCAGCCCCAGCATTTT.

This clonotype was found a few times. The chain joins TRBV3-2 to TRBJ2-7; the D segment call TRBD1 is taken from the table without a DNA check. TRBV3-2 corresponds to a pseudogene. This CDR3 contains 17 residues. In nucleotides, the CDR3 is TGTGCCAGCAGCCAAGACCGGGACGGATCTTGCGTCTACGAGCAGTACGTC. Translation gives CASSQDRDGSCVYEQYV.

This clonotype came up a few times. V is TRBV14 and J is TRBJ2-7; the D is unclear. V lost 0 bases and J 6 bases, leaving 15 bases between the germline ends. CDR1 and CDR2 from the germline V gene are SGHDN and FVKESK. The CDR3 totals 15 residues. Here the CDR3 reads CASSQEEYFSSEQYF. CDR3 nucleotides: TGTGCCAGCAGCCAAGAGGAATATTTCTCATCCGAGCAGTACTTC.

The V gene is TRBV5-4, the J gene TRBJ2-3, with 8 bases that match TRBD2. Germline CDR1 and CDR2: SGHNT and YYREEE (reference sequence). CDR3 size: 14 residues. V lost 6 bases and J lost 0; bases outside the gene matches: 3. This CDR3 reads CASTQRGSTDTQYF. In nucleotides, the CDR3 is TGTGCCAGCACCCAGCGGGGGAGCACAGATACGCAGTATTTT. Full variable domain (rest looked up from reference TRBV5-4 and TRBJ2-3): ETGVTQSPTHLIKTRGQQVTLRCSSQSGHNTVSWYQQALGQGPQFIFQYYREEENGRGNFPPRFSGLQFPNYSSELNVNALELDDSALYLCASTQRGSTDTQYFGPGTRLTVL.

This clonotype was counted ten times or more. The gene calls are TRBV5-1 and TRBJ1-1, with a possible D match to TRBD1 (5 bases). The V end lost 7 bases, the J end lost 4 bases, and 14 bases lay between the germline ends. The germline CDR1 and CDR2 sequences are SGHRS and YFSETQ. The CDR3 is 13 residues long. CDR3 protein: CASGGVSTTEAFF. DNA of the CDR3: TGCGCCAGCGGGGGGGTGTCCACCACTGAAGCTTTCTTT. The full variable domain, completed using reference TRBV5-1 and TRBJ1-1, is KAGVTQTPRYLIKTRGQQVTLSCSPISGHRSVSWYQQTPGQGLQFLFEYFSETQRNKGNFPGRFSGRQFSNSRSEMNVSTLELGDSALYLCASGGVSTTEAFFGQGTRLTVV.

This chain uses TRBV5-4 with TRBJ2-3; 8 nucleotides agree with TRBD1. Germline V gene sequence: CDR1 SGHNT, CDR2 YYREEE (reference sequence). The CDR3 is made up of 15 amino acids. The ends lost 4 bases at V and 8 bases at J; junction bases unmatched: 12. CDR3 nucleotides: TGTGCCAGCAGCCCGGGCGGACAGGGTGGCGGTACGCAGTATTTT. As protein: CASSPGGQGGGTQYF.

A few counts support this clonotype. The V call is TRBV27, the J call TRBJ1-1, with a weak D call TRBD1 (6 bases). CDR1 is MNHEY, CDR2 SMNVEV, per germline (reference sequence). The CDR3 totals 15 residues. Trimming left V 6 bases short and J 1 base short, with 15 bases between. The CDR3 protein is CASSPGGNRNTEAFF. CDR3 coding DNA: TGTGCCAGCAGCCCGGGGGGCAACCGGAACACTGAAGCTTTCTTT.

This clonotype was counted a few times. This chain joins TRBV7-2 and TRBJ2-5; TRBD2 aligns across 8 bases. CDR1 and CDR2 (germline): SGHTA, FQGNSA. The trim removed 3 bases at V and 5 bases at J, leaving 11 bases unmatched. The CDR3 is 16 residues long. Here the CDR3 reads CASSLFSGAAGETQYF. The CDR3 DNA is TGTGCCAGCAGCTTGTTTAGCGGGGCGGCGGGCGAGACCCAGTACTTC.

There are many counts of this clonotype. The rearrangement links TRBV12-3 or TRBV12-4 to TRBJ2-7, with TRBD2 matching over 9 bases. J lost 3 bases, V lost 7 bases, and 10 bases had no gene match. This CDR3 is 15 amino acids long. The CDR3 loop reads CASILSGGAFYEQYF. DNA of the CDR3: TGTGCCAGCATCCTTAGCGGGGGTGCATTCTACGAGCAGTACTTC.

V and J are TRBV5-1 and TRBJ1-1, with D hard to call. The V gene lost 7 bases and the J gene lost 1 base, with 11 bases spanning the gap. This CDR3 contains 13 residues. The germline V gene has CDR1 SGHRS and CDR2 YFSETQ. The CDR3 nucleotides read TGCGCCAGCTCCTCGCAGACGAACACTGAAGCTTTCTTT. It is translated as CASSSQTNTEAFF. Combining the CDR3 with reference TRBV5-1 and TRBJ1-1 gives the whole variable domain KAGVTQTPRYLIKTRGQQVTLSCSPISGHRSVSWYQQTPGQGLQFLFEYFSETQRNKGNFPGRFSGRQFSNSRSEMNVSTLELGDSALYLCASSSQTNTEAFFGQGTRLTVV.

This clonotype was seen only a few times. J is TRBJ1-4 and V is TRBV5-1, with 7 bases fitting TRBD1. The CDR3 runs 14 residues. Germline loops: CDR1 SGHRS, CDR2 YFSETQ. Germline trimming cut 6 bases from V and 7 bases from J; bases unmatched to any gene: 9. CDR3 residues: CASTPDRTGEKLFF. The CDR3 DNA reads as TGCGCCAGCACCCCGGACAGGACTGGTGAAAAACTGTTTTTT.

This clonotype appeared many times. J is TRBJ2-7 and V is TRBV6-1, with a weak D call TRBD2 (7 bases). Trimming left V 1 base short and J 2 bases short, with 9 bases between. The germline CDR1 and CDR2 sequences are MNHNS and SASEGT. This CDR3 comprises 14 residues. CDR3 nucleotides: TGTGCCAGCAGTGAAGGGGGGGGCCCCTACGAGCAGTACGTC. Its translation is CASSEGGGPYEQYV.

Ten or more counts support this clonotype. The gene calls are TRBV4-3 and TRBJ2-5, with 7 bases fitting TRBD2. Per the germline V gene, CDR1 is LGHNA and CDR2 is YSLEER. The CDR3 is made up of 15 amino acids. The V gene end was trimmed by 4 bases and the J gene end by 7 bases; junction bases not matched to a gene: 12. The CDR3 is CASSRLGRGFGTQYF. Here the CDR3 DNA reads TGCGCCAGCAGCCGCCTGGGGCGGGGGTTTGGGACCCAGTACTTC.

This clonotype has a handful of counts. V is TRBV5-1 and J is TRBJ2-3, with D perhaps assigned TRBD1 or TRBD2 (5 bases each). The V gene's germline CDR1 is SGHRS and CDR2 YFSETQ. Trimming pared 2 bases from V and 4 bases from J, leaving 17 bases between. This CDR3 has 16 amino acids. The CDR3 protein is CASSFGAGQRADTQYF. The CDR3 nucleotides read TGCGCCAGCAGCTTCGGGGCAGGGCAACGGGCAGATACGCAGTATTTT.

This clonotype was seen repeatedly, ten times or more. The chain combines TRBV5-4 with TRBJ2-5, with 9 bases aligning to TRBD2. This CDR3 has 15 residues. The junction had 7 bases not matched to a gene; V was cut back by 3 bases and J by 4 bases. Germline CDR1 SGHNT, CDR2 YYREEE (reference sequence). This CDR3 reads CASSWDAGGGETQYF. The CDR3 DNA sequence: TGTGCCAGCAGCTGGGACGCGGGGGGGGGAGAGACCCAGTACTTC.

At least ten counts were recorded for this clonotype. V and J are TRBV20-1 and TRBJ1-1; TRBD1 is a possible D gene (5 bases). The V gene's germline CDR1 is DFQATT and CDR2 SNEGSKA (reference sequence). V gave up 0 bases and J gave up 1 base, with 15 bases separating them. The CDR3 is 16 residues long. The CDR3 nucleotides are TGCAGTGCTAGAGATAGCTCGGGACTCGGGAACACTGAAGCTTTCTTT. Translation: CSARDSSGLGNTEAFF.

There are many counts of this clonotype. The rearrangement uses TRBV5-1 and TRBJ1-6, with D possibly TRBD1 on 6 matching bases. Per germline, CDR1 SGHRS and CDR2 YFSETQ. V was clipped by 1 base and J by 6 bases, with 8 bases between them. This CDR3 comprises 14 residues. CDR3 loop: CASSLKDSNSPLHF. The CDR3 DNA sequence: TGCGCCAGCAGCTTGAAGGACAGTAATTCACCCCTCCACTTT.

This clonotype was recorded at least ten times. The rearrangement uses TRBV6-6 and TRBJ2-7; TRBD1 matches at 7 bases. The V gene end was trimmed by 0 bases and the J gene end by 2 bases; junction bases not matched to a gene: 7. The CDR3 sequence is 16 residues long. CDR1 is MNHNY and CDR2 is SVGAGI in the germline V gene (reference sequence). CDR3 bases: TGTGCCAGCAGTTACTCGAGGCCGGGACAGACCTACGAGCAGTACGTC. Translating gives CASSYSRPGQTYEQYV.